The 6 T cell receptor beta chains listed next were all sequenced from one sample in a study of T cells in Graves' hyperthyroidism and ophthalmopathy. RNA transcripts yielded amplified TCR beta CDR3 regions. The HTBI primer set served for first-round RT-PCR of the TCR CDR3. TCRdb analysed the multiplex PCR reads with MiXCR anew, one entry per CDR3 protein. Here the sample spans tens of thousands of distinct CDR3 sequences, approximately 53% being singletons. Source material: peripheral blood or thyroid tissue (not recorded which). These receptors were taken from a man aged 18 to 35 with Graves' hyperthyroidism.

This clonotype was seen many times. The J gene is TRBJ2-7, the V gene TRBV6-1; D gene unclear. Germline V CDR1 and CDR2: MNHNS, SASEGT. The CDR3 runs 15 residues. V was cut by 5 bases and J by 0 bases, with 14 bases left in between. The CDR3 bases are TGTGCCAGCAGTCGAAGGGTGGCGAGCTCCTACGAGCAGTACTTC. Its translation: CASSRRVASSYEQYF.

V and J are TRBV7-2 and TRBJ2-5; D not resolved. The CDR3 is made up of 13 amino acids. Germline V CDR1 and CDR2: SGHTA, FQGNSA. V lost 6 bases and J lost 5, with 13 bases in between. The chain's CDR3 is CASRTESRETQYF. CDR3 nucleotides: TGTGCCAGCAGAACGGAGTCTCGGGAGACCCAGTACTTC.

For this clonotype: One junction end does not reproduce the germline sequence, and a read error may be involved. V usage is TRBV9 and J usage is TRBJ1-1; D is ambiguous. Germline CDR1 SGDLS, CDR2 YYNGEE. The CDR3 runs 14 residues. Written as DNA, the CDR3 is TGTGCCAGCAGCGTAGTGCAGGATGCGGCTGAAGCTTTCTTC. This translates into CASSVVQDAAEAFF.

As concerns this clonotype: Since a much larger clone is just one base distant, this may be a read error. The chain carries TRBV2 and TRBJ1-4; a weak D match, TRBD1 (6 bases). The germline CDR1 and CDR2 sequences are SNHLY and FYNNEI. This CDR3 comprises 14 residues. V lost 6 bases to trimming and J lost 3 bases, with 11 bases between them. The CDR3 DNA follows: TGTGCCAGCAGAGAACAGGGTGCTAATGAAAAACTGTTTTTT. The encoded protein is CASREQGANEKLFF.

The chain links TRBV7-9 to TRBJ2-7; 10 bases fit TRBD1. The length of the CDR3 is 14 residues. V dropped 5 bases and J dropped 6; count of bases not matched to a gene: 7. Germline values: CDR1 SEHNR, CDR2 FQNEAQ (reference sequence). The CDR3, as DNA: TGTGCCAGCAGCACCGGGACAGGGGTAGGCGAGCAGTACTTC. As protein: CASSTGTGVGEQYF.

The chain carries TRBV15 and TRBJ1-1; unclear D gene. In germline, CDR1 is LNHNV, CDR2 YYDKDF (reference sequence). The ends were cut back, 10 bases at V and 3 bases at J, with 12 bases in the middle. This CDR3 contains 12 residues. The CDR3 spells CASGGRDTEAFF. Written as DNA, the CDR3 is TGTGCCAGCGGAGGACGTGACACTGAAGCTTTCTTT. The full variable domain, its missing parts supplied by reference TRBV15 and TRBJ1-1, is DAMVIQNPRYQVTQFGKPVTLSCSQTLNHNVMYWYQQKSSQAPKLLFHYYDKDFNNEADTPDNFQSRRPNTSFCFLDIRSPGLGDTAMYLCASGGRDTEAFFGQGTRLTVV.